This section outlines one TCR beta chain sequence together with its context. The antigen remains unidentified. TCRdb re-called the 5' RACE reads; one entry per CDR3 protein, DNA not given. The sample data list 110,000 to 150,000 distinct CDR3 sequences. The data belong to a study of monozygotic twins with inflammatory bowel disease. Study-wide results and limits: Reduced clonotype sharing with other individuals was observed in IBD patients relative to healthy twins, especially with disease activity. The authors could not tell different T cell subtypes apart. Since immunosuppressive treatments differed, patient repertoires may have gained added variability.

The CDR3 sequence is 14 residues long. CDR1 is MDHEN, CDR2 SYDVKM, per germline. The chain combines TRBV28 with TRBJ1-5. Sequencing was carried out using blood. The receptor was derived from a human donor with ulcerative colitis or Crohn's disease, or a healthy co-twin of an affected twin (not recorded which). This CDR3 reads CASGLLRTYQPQHF.